The clone carrying this T cell receptor beta chain was picked up many times. Germline lookup yields CDR1 SGHDN and CDR2 FVKESK. Trimming cost V 1 base and J 8 bases, with 11 bases left between them. The CDR3 sequence is 13 residues long. The data derive from a study of T cells in Graves' hyperthyroidism and ophthalmopathy. Amplified regions were TCR beta CDR3 sequences from RNA transcripts. The HTBI set primed first-round TCR CDR3 RT-PCR. TCRdb passed the multiplex PCR reads through MiXCR, listing each CDR3 protein once. The sample carries roughly 580,000 distinct CDR3 sequences, approximately 44% recorded once. Calling Graves' hyperthyroidism stable meant ophthalmopathy did not progress within 18 months.

The sample taken for sequencing was peripheral blood or thyroid tissue (not recorded which). This chain uses TRBV14 with TRBJ1-2; D gene uncertain. The TCR comes from a woman aged 18-35 years with Graves' hyperthyroidism. CDR3 sequence: CASSQVPGKGYTF. For the CDR3, the DNA is TGTGCCAGCAGCCAAGTTCCGGGAAAGGGCTACACCTTC.